The next 3 T cell receptor beta chains were all read from a single sample in a study of CD8 T cells in ankylosing spondylitis. A single record per CDR3 protein comes from TCRdb applying MiXCR to the 5' RACE reads. The sample holds approximately 150,000 distinct CDR3 sequences, 30% to 40% seen once. Material for sequencing was synovial fluid, either unsorted or a sorted T cell fraction (not recorded which). The origin of the receptors is a male donor with ankylosing spondylitis.

This clonotype has more than one count but fewer than ten. The chain recombines TRBV29-1 with TRBJ2-5, with 7 bases fitting TRBD1. This CDR3 is 12 amino acids long. CDR1 is SQVTM and CDR2 is ANQGSEA in the germline V gene. With V trimmed by 7 bases and J by 2 bases, 4 bases remained unmatched. The CDR3 DNA sequence: TGCAGCGGTCGGGACAGTCAAGAGACCCAGTACTTC. Its protein is CSGRDSQETQYF.

The sample holds a few counts of this clonotype. The gene calls are TRBV2 and TRBJ2-3, with unresolved D. Germline V gene sequence: CDR1 SNHLY, CDR2 FYNNEI. The CDR3 loop spans 12 amino acids. The germline V and J ends were trimmed by 6 bases and 2 bases, with 6 bases remaining between them. Here the CDR3 DNA reads TGTGCCAGCAGGTCAGACACAGATACGCAGTATTTT. As protein: CASRSDTDTQYF.

The V and J genes are TRBV29-1 and TRBJ2-5, with 11 nucleotides matching TRBD1. CDR3 length: 13 residues. CDR1 SQVTM and CDR2 ANQGSEA come from the germline V gene. CDR3 nucleotides: TGCAGTTATGGACAGGGGGCAGGGGAGACCCAGTACTTC. It is translated as CSYGQGAGETQYF.